Below are 15 T cell receptor beta chains sequenced from a single sample in a study of OX40 agonist ivuxolimab in advanced cancers. Assay used: immunoSEQ multiplex PCR; TCRdb lists only in-frame clones, some missing. The sample gives 85,000 to 95,000 clones, approximately 89% of which show up once; approximately 0.36% is in the top ten. Sequencing used CD4+ or CD8+ T cells sorted from blood, obtained in a trial of the OX40 agonist ivuxolimab. The receptors were gathered from an adult with an advanced solid tumor such as melanoma, head and neck, liver or kidney cancer.

This chain links TRBV28 with TRBJ2-7, with D uncertain. Trimming took off 4 bases at V and 2 bases at J, with 15 bases between the two ends. This CDR3 spans 15 amino acids. Germline values: CDR1 MDHEN, CDR2 SYDVKM. The DNA for the CDR3 is TGTGCCAGCAGTTCCCCATGGACGTCAACCTACGAGCAGTACTTC. Residues: CASSSPWTSTYEQYF.

The rearrangement links TRBV14 to TRBJ2-1, with 9 bases fitting TRBD1. The CDR3 covers 18 residues. Germline V lookup: CDR1 SGHDN, CDR2 FVKESK. With 4 bases clipped from V and 4 bases from J, the junction kept 14 bases outside the gene matches. CDR3 in amino acids: CASSPLNTNRGQYNEQFF. Written as DNA, the CDR3 is TGTGCCAGCAGCCCACTAAACACAAACAGGGGGCAGTACAATGAGCAGTTCTTC.

The chain recombines TRBV7-2 with TRBJ2-7; 12 positions agree with TRBD2. Germline V CDR1 and CDR2: SGHTA, FQGNSA. The CDR3 length is 18 residues. Trimming at V came to 0 bases and at J to 7 bases, leaving 13 bases not matched to a gene. The CDR3 DNA reads TGTGCCAGCAGCTTAGCGCGTTTGTCTAGCGGGAGGGCTCGAGAGCAGTACTTC. As protein: CASSLARLSSGRAREQYF. Drawing the rest from reference TRBV7-2 and TRBJ2-7, the complete variable domain is GAGVSQSPSNKVTEKGKDVELRCDPISGHTALYWYRQSLGQGLEFLIYFQGNSAPDKSGLPSDRFSAERTGGSVSTLTIQRTQQEDSAVYLCASSLARLSSGRAREQYFGPGTRLTVT.

This chain joins TRBV29-1 and TRBJ2-3; D unresolved. Trimming cost V 2 bases and J 2 bases, with 5 bases left between them. CDR1 is SQVTM, CDR2 ANQGSEA, per germline. This CDR3 contains 12 residues. The CDR3 spells CSVETPTDTQYF. The CDR3 DNA reads as TGCAGCGTTGAAACCCCCACAGATACGCAGTATTTT.

This clone was recorded once. V and J are TRBV7-9 and TRBJ1-2, with D perhaps matching TRBD1 (5 bases). V lost 1 base to trimming and J lost 8 bases, with 17 bases between them. Germline loops: CDR1 SEHNR, CDR2 FQNEAQ (reference sequence). The CDR3 runs 15 residues. The CDR3 DNA follows: TGTGCCAGCAGCTTAGAGAGGACATCCCGCGGGGGCTACACCTTC. Protein sequence: CASSLERTSRGGYTF.

This clone has just one count. This chain joins TRBV28 and TRBJ2-7, with D tentatively TRBD1 (6 bases). This CDR3 spans 14 amino acids. The germline gives CDR1 MDHEN, CDR2 SYDVKM. Deletions cut 5 bases from V and 0 bases from J, with 11 bases between. The CDR3 nucleotides are TGTGCCAGCAGTCCTTCAGGGGACTCCTACGAGCAGTACTTC. Residues: CASSPSGDSYEQYF.

The chain has TRBV11-2 and TRBJ2-7; D might be TRBD2 (8 bases). V was clipped by 4 bases and J by 6 bases, with 19 bases between them. This CDR3 contains 15 residues. Germline-derived CDR1 and CDR2 are SGHAT and FQNNGV. The DNA of the CDR3 is TGTGCCAGCAGCTCGGGAGGGGGACAGTACGGCGAGCAGTACTTC. Protein: CASSSGGGQYGEQYF.

The V call is TRBV7-2, the J call TRBJ2-5; 7 positions agree with TRBD1. V lost 4 bases and J lost 3; bases outside the gene matches: 11. This CDR3 comprises 16 residues. CDR1 SGHTA and CDR2 FQGNSA come from the germline V gene. CDR3 sequence: CASSSPYRGSEETQYF. Here the CDR3 DNA reads TGTGCCAGCAGCTCACCCTACAGGGGATCGGAAGAGACCCAGTACTTC.

The gene calls are TRBV30 and TRBJ1-5; the D is unclear. The length of the CDR3 is 16 residues. V was shortened by 0 bases and J by 0 bases, with 12 bases between the two germline ends. Germline lookup yields CDR1 GTSNPN and CDR2 SVGIG (reference sequence). The CDR3 loop is CAWSVREIYSNQPQHF. As DNA, the CDR3 is TGTGCCTGGAGTGTACGGGAAATCTATAGCAATCAGCCCCAGCATTTT.

This clone appeared a single time. This chain joins TRBV30 and TRBJ2-7; 7 bases fit TRBD2. Germline V gives CDR1 GTSNPN, CDR2 SVGIG (reference sequence). This CDR3 has 14 amino acids. The ends lost 3 bases at V and 2 bases at J; junction bases unmatched: 7. This CDR3 is CAWRGGTGAYEQYF. In DNA, the CDR3 is TGTGCCTGGAGGGGGGGGACTGGCGCCTACGAGCAGTACTTC.

V gene TRBV18 combines with J gene TRBJ2-1; 10 nucleotides align to TRBD1. The CDR3 has 15 residues. The J segment lost 6 bases and the V segment lost 3 bases, leaving 5 bases of the junction unmatched. The germline gives CDR1 KGHSH, CDR2 LQKENI. The CDR3 protein is CASSPLRDRGNEQFF. The CDR3 nucleotides read TGTGCCAGCTCACCCTTAAGGGACAGGGGCAATGAGCAGTTCTTC.

The chain carries TRBV19 and TRBJ1-1; D remains ambiguous. Trimming pared 5 bases from V and 7 bases from J, leaving 17 bases between. This CDR3 is 14 amino acids long. The germline CDR1 and CDR2 sequences are LNHDA and SQIVND (reference sequence). CDR3 nucleotides: TGTGCCAGTAGTGCCTTGCGACGGGCTCATGAAGCTTTCTTT. Protein sequence: CASSALRRAHEAFF.

The chain has TRBV18 and TRBJ2-5; tentative D call: TRBD1 (5 bases). The closer fit of TRBJ2-7 to the DNA end suggests the J call may be wrong. CDR3 size: 15 residues. Per the germline V gene, CDR1 is KGHSH and CDR2 is LQKENI. The CDR3 DNA reads TGTGCCAGCTCGACCTCGGACACTCCCCAGGTCGAGCAGTACTTC. This codes for CASSTSDTPQVEQYF.

The gene calls are TRBV6-1 and TRBJ1-1; D might be TRBD1 (6 bases). The germline gives CDR1 MNHNS, CDR2 SASEGT. The CDR3 is 13 residues long. The V gene lost 9 bases and the J gene lost 3 bases, with 14 bases spanning the gap. In nucleotides, the CDR3 is TGTGCCAGTAAGGGGGACCCCGACACTGAAGCTTTCTTT. Amino acid sequence: CASKGDPDTEAFF.

The rearrangement links TRBV7-6 to TRBJ2-1, with 9 bases lining up with TRBD2. CDR3 length: 15 amino acids. Germline lookup yields CDR1 SGHVS and CDR2 FNYEAQ. V lost 2 bases, J lost 10 bases, and 9 bases stayed unmatched. This CDR3 is CASSLIAGEDGEQFF. Written as DNA, the CDR3 is TGTGCCAGCAGCTTAATAGCGGGAGAGGATGGGGAGCAGTTCTTC.